The T cell receptor (beta chain) described here comes from a study of cytomegalovirus exposure and HLA in healthy donors. Study-wide results and limits: Cytomegalovirus-associated status was assigned to fewer than 200 TCR beta chains.

Note on this clone: Its antigen is undetermined.

Method: immunoSEQ multiplex PCR; TCRdb's copy keeps in-frame clones and lacks some. The sample yields about 83,000 clones, roughly 96% seen once. CDR3 size: 12 residues. The germline CDR1 and CDR2 sequences are WNHNN and SYGVQD (reference sequence). V was pared by 2 bases and J by 6 bases, with 0 bases of the junction left unmatched. The gene calls are TRBV10-1 and TRBJ2-7, with TRBD1 identical over 8 bases. This sequence originates from a young woman in good health and CMV-seronegative. Sequencing input: PBMCs. CDR3 nucleotide sequence: TGCGCCAGCAGTGAGACAGGGGGCGAGCAGTACTTC. It specifies CASSETGGEQYF.